This T cell receptor (beta chain) was sequenced in a study of blood T cell repertoires in COVID-19. Background on the study: Spain, Italy and the United States supplied samples that represented acute and convalescent COVID-19. PBMCs, B-cell-depleted T cells, or T cells provided the cDNA or gDNA that made up the material.

Two negative PCRs, clearance, or symptom resolution were required of recovered Cohort 3 donors. Per germline, CDR1 MDHEN and CDR2 SYDVKM. Between the trimmed V and J ends, which lost 2 bases and 7 bases, there was a span of 22 bases. CDR3 size: 17 residues. Some clones are missing from TCRdb's copy, which holds only in-frame ones; the method was immunoSEQ multiplex PCR. The sample holds about 160,000 clones, roughly 84% seen once. The TCR originated in a woman aged 50 to 60 who had recovered from COVID-19. The rearrangement uses TRBV28 and TRBJ2-3; TRBD1 might be the D (6 bases). Source material: PBMCs or T cells enriched from blood (not recorded which). CDR3 nucleotide sequence: TGTGCCAGCAGTTTACGACCCACAGGGAATATGAAGAATACGCAGTATTTT. This translates into CASSLRPTGNMKNTQYF.